The 5 T cell receptor beta chains below come from one sample, sequenced in a study of cytomegalovirus exposure and HLA in healthy donors. This PCR relied on a set of 60 Vbeta primers and 13 Jbeta primers. Sequencing used immunoSEQ multiplex PCR; TCRdb keeps in-frame clones, though not all of them. Among roughly 200,000 clones listed, approximately 80% were seen once. What was sequenced was PBMCs. The receptors shown here come from a woman in her thirties in good health and CMV-seropositive.

The chain couples TRBV7-3 to TRBJ2-1; a possible D gene is TRBD2 (6 bases). CDR3 length: 14 amino acids. Trimming removed 2 bases at V and 6 bases at J, with 11 bases between. CDR1 and CDR2 (germline): SGHTA, FQGTGA. In DNA form, the CDR3 reads TGTGCCAGCAGCTTAGGGGGGACGGGCAATGAGCAGTTCTTC. Residues: CASSLGGTGNEQFF.

This clone was seen a handful of times. The V gene is TRBV30, the J gene TRBJ1-6; D unclear. The CDR3 spans 12 residues. Trimming removed 3 bases at V and 10 bases at J, with 10 bases between. CDR1 and CDR2 from the germline V gene are GTSNPN and SVGIG (reference sequence). As DNA, the CDR3 is TGTGCCTGGAGCGTAGGGAGGTCACCCCTCCACTTT. It yields the protein CAWSVGRSPLHF.

The CDR3 protein is CASNSPDRERNEQFF. The CDR3 DNA follows: TGCGCCAGCAACTCTCCGGACAGGGAGAGGAATGAGCAGTTCTTC. V usage is TRBV5-1 and J usage is TRBJ2-1; 8 bases agree with TRBD1. This CDR3 contains 15 residues. J gave up 7 bases and V 6 bases, and 12 bases lay outside the gene matches. Germline V lookup: CDR1 SGHRS, CDR2 YFSETQ.

The J gene is TRBJ1-5, the V gene TRBV11-2, with D tentatively TRBD1 (6 bases). V was trimmed by 4 bases and J by 7 bases, leaving 14 bases between them. CDR3 length equals 14 residues. CDR1 is SGHAT and CDR2 is FQNNGV in the germline V gene. CDR3 coding DNA: TGTGCCAGCAGCTCTCAGGGAGGGGGACAGCCCCAGCATTTT. Protein sequence: CASSSQGGGQPQHF.

The chain employs TRBV29-1 and TRBJ2-3; 7 bases are shared with TRBD2. After removal of 4 bases from V and 2 bases from J, the junction contained 9 bases not matched to a gene. CDR3 length: 15 amino acids. Germline CDR1 and CDR2: SQVTM and ANQGSEA. The CDR3 spells CSVAGGSSFTDTQYF. As DNA, the CDR3 is TGCAGCGTTGCGGGGGGTTCTTCTTTCACAGATACGCAGTATTTT.